The clone carrying this T cell receptor beta chain was counted a few times. The antigen is unknown. These data are taken from a study of blood T cells in healthy people across ages. Study-level points and caveats: It was the long-lived donors that had more naive CD4+ cells and higher diversity than aged donors. Investigators treated diversity estimates from one million T cells as underestimates.

A sample-barcoded 5' primer and a J-beta primer mix were used in a second PCR of roughly 6 to 11 cycles. One entry per CDR3 protein, called by TCRdb with MiXCR from the 5' RACE reads. The table has roughly 410,000 distinct CDR3 sequences, about 49% seen once. The ends lost 5 bases at V and 3 bases at J; junction bases unmatched: 7. The CDR3 contains 15 residues. CDR1 SGHTA and CDR2 FQGNSA come from the germline V gene. This receptor was obtained from a man in his fifties or sixties in good health. Sequenced input: blood. V gene TRBV7-2 combines with J gene TRBJ2-3, with 8 bases aligning to TRBD1. DNA of the CDR3: TGTGCCAGCAGCCGCAGGGGGCGAGGGACAGATACGCAGTATTTT. Encoded protein: CASSRRGRGTDTQYF.